Shown below are 8 T cell receptor beta chains from a single sample sequenced in a study of long-term antiretroviral therapy in people with HIV. Survey-level immunoSEQ v3.0 assays were run. Profiled with immunoSEQ multiplex PCR; TCRdb holds only in-frame clones, not every one. The data contain about 17,000 clones, 76% of them singletons. The sample consisted of unsorted PBMCs, taken about 2.5 years before starting antiretroviral therapy. The origin of the receptors is a woman in her 50s with HIV.

This chain links TRBV27 with TRBJ2-7; maybe TRBD2 (7 bases). V was pared by 4 bases and J by 2 bases, with 12 bases between. This CDR3 contains 14 residues. Germline V gene sequence: CDR1 MNHEY, CDR2 SMNVEV (reference sequence). The CDR3 is CASSWRGGAYEQYF. In DNA form, the CDR3 reads TGTGCCAGCAGTTGGAGGGGGGGCGCCTACGAGCAGTACTTC.

The gene calls are TRBV7-2 and TRBJ1-1, with D possibly TRBD1 on 6 matching bases. The CDR3 spans 15 residues. Trimming cost V 5 bases and J 0 bases, with 13 bases left between them. Germline-derived CDR1 and CDR2 are SGHTA and FQGNSA. The CDR3 coding sequence is TGTGCCAGCAGCGAGGACAGCCTCATGAACACTGAAGCTTTCTTT. This sequence encodes CASSEDSLMNTEAFF.

The chain carries TRBV30 and TRBJ2-4, with unresolved D. The ends were cut back, 1 base at V and 9 bases at J, with 10 bases in the middle. Looked up from germline, CDR1 is GTSNPN and CDR2 is SVGIG (reference sequence). The CDR3 has 12 amino acids. The CDR3: CAWSGPGPIQYF. The CDR3 DNA follows: TGTGCCTGGAGTGGGCCAGGACCCATTCAGTACTTC. The entire variable domain, with the rest obtained from reference TRBV30 and TRBJ2-4, is as follows: SQTIHQWPATLVQPVGSPLSLECTVEGTSNPNLYWYRQAAGRGLQLLFYSVGIGQISSEVPQNLSASRPQDRQFILSSKKLLLSDSGFYLCAWSGPGPIQYFGAGTRLSVL.

J is TRBJ2-3 and V is TRBV11-2; 12 bases line up with TRBD2. Germline lookup yields CDR1 SGHAT and CDR2 FQNNGV. This CDR3 has 18 amino acids. V was clipped by 2 bases and J by 6 bases; unmatched bases: 12. The CDR3 reads CASSLNPSGGGRGDTQYF. CDR3 DNA sequence: TGTGCCAGCAGCTTAAATCCTAGCGGGGGGGGACGCGGGGATACGCAGTATTTT. Full variable domain (rest looked up from reference TRBV11-2 and TRBJ2-3): EAGVAQSPRYKIIEKRQSVAFWCNPISGHATLYWYQQILGQGPKLLIQFQNNGVVDDSQLPKDRFSAERLKGVDSTLKIQPAKLEDSAVYLCASSLNPSGGGRGDTQYFGPGTRLTVL.

The chain is built from TRBV7-2 and TRBJ1-6; D not certain. The germline CDR1 and CDR2 sequences are SGHTA and FQGNSA. Trimming left V 4 bases short and J 10 bases short, with 20 bases between. The CDR3 has 16 residues. CDR3 sequence (DNA): TGTGCCAGCAGCTCATCGCCCACAGTGTTGCAATCACCCCTCCACTTT. Protein sequence: CASSSSPTVLQSPLHF.

The rearrangement uses TRBV5-1 and TRBJ2-1; unclear D gene. The CDR3 runs 16 residues. Trimming removed 4 bases at V and 9 bases at J, with 23 bases between. Germline CDR1 SGHRS, CDR2 YFSETQ. The DNA for the CDR3 is TGCGCCAGCAGCCTCCTGGACGGTACGTTGGGTGGTGAGCAGTTCTTC. Translating gives CASSLLDGTLGGEQFF.

The chain joins TRBV14 to TRBJ2-7; TRBD1 is a possible D gene (5 bases). In germline, CDR1 is SGHDN, CDR2 FVKESK. V was cut by 4 bases and J by 0 bases, with 13 bases left in between. CDR3 size: 15 residues. As DNA, the CDR3 is TGTGCCAGCAGCCCGTTGGTTCAGGGCTCCTACGAGCAGTACTTC. Translation gives CASSPLVQGSYEQYF. Drawing the rest from reference TRBV14 and TRBJ2-7, the complete variable domain is EAGVTQFPSHSVIEKGQTVTLRCDPISGHDNLYWYRRVMGKEIKFLLHFVKESKQDESGMPNNRFLAERTGGTYSTLKVQPAELEDSGVYFCASSPLVQGSYEQYFGPGTRLTVT.

The V gene is TRBV19, the J gene TRBJ2-6, with a weak D call TRBD2 (6 bases). Trimming cost V 10 bases and J 2 bases, with 15 bases left between them. Germline V gene data show CDR1 as LNHDA and CDR2 as SQIVND (reference sequence). This CDR3 has 15 amino acids. The CDR3 bases are TGTGCCACCGGGAGATCTAATACTGGGGCCAACGTCCTGACTTTC. Protein product: CATGRSNTGANVLTF.